A single T cell receptor beta chain is shown here with its context. The entry originates in a study of blood T cell repertoires in COVID-19. Looking at the study overall: Samples representing acute and convalescent COVID-19 were sourced from the United States, Italy and Spain. Nucleic acid was either cDNA or gDNA, and it came from T cells, B-cell-depleted T cells, or PBMCs.

The CDR3 runs 14 residues. Trimming left V 6 bases short and J 4 bases short, with 13 bases between. CDR1 and CDR2 (germline): SGHVS, FQNEAQ. TCRdb's table, derived via immunoSEQ multiplex PCR, lists solely in-frame clones and lacks some. The sample lists approximately 120,000 clones; 80% to 85% were seen once. The clonotype comes from a man aged 25-45 years who had recovered from COVID-19. The chain couples TRBV7-8 to TRBJ2-1; maybe TRBD2 (7 bases). Sequenced input: PBMCs or T cells enriched from blood (not recorded which). CDR3 nucleotides: TGTGCCAGCAGAGGGGAGGGGGAATACAATGAGCAGTTCTTC. This gives the protein CASRGEGEYNEQFF.